Below are 16 T cell receptor beta chains sequenced from a single sample in a study of blood T cells in healthy people across ages. A sample-barcoded 5' primer and a J-beta primer mix were used in a second PCR of roughly 6 to 11 cycles. TCRdb passed the 5' RACE reads through MiXCR, listing each CDR3 protein once. In the table there are approximately 960,000 distinct CDR3 sequences, about 28% of which are singletons. The sample also formed part of further work on T cells of mothers and their children.

Sequences were obtained from blood. These TCRs come from a woman aged 40 to 49 in good health.

The V call is TRBV3-1, the J call TRBJ2-7; D possibly corresponds to TRBD1 (5 bases). CDR3 length: 15 residues. In germline, CDR1 is LGHDT, CDR2 YNNKEL (reference sequence). The V and J ends lost 1 base and 6 bases respectively, with 16 bases between them. The CDR3 region has the DNA TGTGCCAGCAGCCAAGTAACTGGACATCTCTTCGAGCAGTACTTC. This translates into CASSQVTGHLFEQYF.

This clonotype was observed many times. The chain combines TRBV7-9 with TRBJ2-7; D possibly corresponds to TRBD1 (6 bases). Trimming took 2 bases from V and 9 from J, leaving 11 bases between them. Germline V lookup: CDR1 SEHNR, CDR2 FQNEAQ (reference sequence). This CDR3 spans 12 amino acids. CDR3 nucleotides: TGTGCCAGCAGCTTACAGGGGAAGGTGCAGTACTTC. Amino acid sequence: CASSLQGKVQYF.

This clonotype was counted many times. The rearrangement joins TRBV28 to TRBJ2-7; D is perhaps TRBD2 (6 bases). The germline V gene has CDR1 MDHEN and CDR2 SYDVKM. The germline V and J ends were trimmed by 7 bases and 0 bases, with 10 bases remaining between them. The CDR3 sequence is 13 residues long. This CDR3 is CASTGGFSYEQYF. The CDR3, as DNA: TGTGCCAGCACCGGGGGATTCTCCTACGAGCAGTACTTC. Complete variable domain (other parts from reference TRBV28 and TRBJ2-7): DVKVTQSSRYLVKRTGEKVFLECVQDMDHENMFWYRQDPGLGLRLIYFSYDVKMKEKGDIPEGYSVSREKKERFSLILESASTNQTSMYLCASTGGFSYEQYFGPGTRLTVT.

V is TRBV5-1 and J is TRBJ2-7; tentative D call: TRBD2 (6 bases). CDR3 length: 18 amino acids. V was cut by 5 bases and J by 2 bases, with 26 bases left in between. Per the germline V gene, CDR1 is SGHRS and CDR2 is YFSETQ. CDR3 amino acids: CASSLPRLGPGGTYEQYF. CDR3 DNA: TGCGCCAGCAGTCTACCCCGGTTGGGGCCAGGCGGGACCTACGAGCAGTACTTC.

This chain joins TRBV14 and TRBJ2-1; 9 bases map to TRBD2. V shed 4 bases, J shed 5 bases, and the junction held 9 bases outside the gene matches. Germline CDR1 reads SGHDN; CDR2 reads FVKESK. The CDR3 consists of 16 residues. CDR3 loop: CASSLLAGTVNNEQFF. In nucleotides, the CDR3 is TGTGCCAGCAGCCTTCTAGCGGGGACTGTGAACAATGAGCAGTTCTTC. The variable domain in full, with the rest retrieved from reference TRBV14 and TRBJ2-1, is EAGVTQFPSHSVIEKGQTVTLRCDPISGHDNLYWYRRVMGKEIKFLLHFVKESKQDESGMPNNRFLAERTGGTYSTLKVQPAELEDSGVYFCASSLLAGTVNNEQFFGPGTRLTVL.

This clonotype was detected a few times. The CDR3 sequence is CASSQEPAGPLSEQYF. In DNA form, the CDR3 reads TGCGCCAGCAGCCAAGAGCCGGCAGGGCCTCTGTCCGAGCAGTACTTC. The chain joins TRBV4-3 to TRBJ2-5, with D possibly TRBD1 on 5 matching bases. The DNA end is more similar to TRBJ2-7, so the J call may be wrong. The length of the CDR3 is 16 residues. CDR1 is LGHNA and CDR2 is YSLEER in the germline V gene.

The chain employs TRBV18 and TRBJ1-6; D remains unclear. This CDR3 has 13 residues. The germline gives CDR1 KGHSH, CDR2 LQKENI. V was cut by 6 bases and J by 7 bases, with 10 bases left in between. The CDR3 region has the DNA TGTGCCAGCTCCTCTGAACAGAATTCACCCCTCCACTTT. Protein sequence: CASSSEQNSPLHF.

The chain is built from TRBV25-1 and TRBJ2-6; 11 positions match TRBD1. This CDR3 has 16 amino acids. Losses at the gene ends were 4 bases for V and 6 bases for J; bases not matched to a gene: 5. CDR1 is MGHDK and CDR2 is SYGVNS in the germline V gene. In DNA form, the CDR3 reads TGTGCCAGCAGTGGGACAGGGGGCGCCACGGCCAACGTCCTGACTTTC. Translated, it gives CASSGTGGATANVLTF.

This clonotype was observed a few times. CDR3 in DNA: TGCAGTGCTAGTTCTAGGACAGGCTCCCAAGAGACCCAGTACTTC. This gives the protein CSASSRTGSQETQYF. This chain connects TRBV20-1 to TRBJ2-5, with 7 bases identical to TRBD1. V trimming: 3 bases; J trimming: 1 base; junction bases outside the gene matches: 8. Germline CDR1 is DFQATT and CDR2 is SNEGSKA (reference sequence). The CDR3 length is 15 residues.

This chain links TRBV5-1 with TRBJ2-3; TRBD2 matches 8 bases. CDR1 is SGHRS, CDR2 YFSETQ, per germline. The CDR3 has 18 amino acids. V lost 1 base and J lost 0; bases outside the gene matches: 10. CDR3 bases: TGCGCCAGCAGCTTGTTAGTAGCGGGGCTCGCTAGCACAGATACGCAGTATTTT. It yields the protein CASSLLVAGLASTDTQYF.

This chain connects TRBV7-2 to TRBJ2-3; D uncertain. Germline V gene sequence: CDR1 SGHTA, CDR2 FQGNSA. Trimming took 4 bases from V and 5 from J, leaving 16 bases between them. CDR3 length: 15 residues. The CDR3 loop reads CASSSNPGQQDTQYF. CDR3 DNA sequence: TGTGCCAGCAGCTCAAATCCGGGCCAACAAGATACGCAGTATTTT.

The chain couples TRBV11-2 to TRBJ1-1; D gene unclear. Germline V lookup: CDR1 SGHAT, CDR2 FQNNGV. V was clipped by 4 bases and J by 4 bases, with 16 bases between them. The CDR3 contains 15 residues. In nucleotides, the CDR3 is TGTGCCAGCAGCTCCCGGTGGGCGAGCGGCACTGAAGCTTTCTTT. It translates to CASSSRWASGTEAFF.

The V and J genes are TRBV28 and TRBJ2-3; D tentatively fits TRBD1 or TRBD2 (6 bases each). Germline CDR1 reads MDHEN; CDR2 reads SYDVKM. With 7 bases removed from V and 4 bases from J, the gap between germline ends came to 21 bases. This CDR3 comprises 16 residues. CDR3 region: CASTAGGTFSPDTQYF. In DNA, the CDR3 is TGTGCCAGCACCGCGGGCGGGACATTCAGCCCAGATACGCAGTATTTT.

The gene calls are TRBV27 and TRBJ2-5, with a possible D match to TRBD1 (6 bases). Trimming took off 2 bases at V and 11 bases at J, with 21 bases between the two ends. The germline CDR1 and CDR2 sequences are MNHEY and SMNVEV (reference sequence). CDR3 length: 15 amino acids. DNA of the CDR3: TGTGCCAGCAGTTTAAGGTGGGGGCCAAACGATGAGCAGTACTTC. It is translated as CASSLRWGPNDEQYF.

A few counts support this clonotype. This sequence joins TRBV19 and TRBJ1-2, with TRBD1 identical over 9 bases. Losses at the gene ends were 6 bases for V and 6 bases for J; bases not matched to a gene: 8. CDR3 length equals 14 residues. Germline CDR1 reads LNHDA; CDR2 reads SQIVND (reference sequence). Here the CDR3 reads CASRHTGGINGYTF. The CDR3 bases are TGTGCCAGTAGACACACAGGGGGCATAAATGGCTACACCTTC.

The V call is TRBV11-2, the J call TRBJ2-7, with a tentative D call TRBD2 (7 bases). CDR3 size: 13 residues. CDR1 is SGHAT and CDR2 is FQNNGV in the germline V gene. Trimming pared 11 bases from V and 6 bases from J, leaving 20 bases between. CDR3 in amino acids: CAGRAAGASEQYF. DNA of the CDR3: TGTGCCGGAAGGGCGGCGGGGGCTAGCGAGCAGTACTTC.